These T cell receptor beta chains were read from a single sample in a study of blood T cell repertoires in COVID-19. Some clones are missing from TCRdb's copy, which holds only in-frame ones; the method was immunoSEQ multiplex PCR. The sample lists about 88,000 clones, approximately 90% seen once, with about 2.7% in the top ten. Specimen: peripheral blood. The receptors derive from a woman older than 75 with acute or convalescent COVID-19. Each CDR3 is given with its conserved first and last residue. Each record gives: clone size, J gene, V gene, CDR3 protein. Size is omitted from some rows. Given values are once, few, many or a class for expanded clones.

NA	TRBJ2-3	TRBV7-2	CASSQQGAMSADTQYF
NA	TRBJ1-6	TRBV10-3	CAIRPRGGDHNSPLHF
NA	TRBJ1-5	TRBV4-3	CASSQVLNQPQHF
NA	TRBJ2-7	TRBV3-1/TRBV3-2	CASSQQRGEGYEQYF
once	TRBJ2-5	TRBV19	CATGTSGGSQYF
NA	TRBJ2-7	TRBV19	CASSIGVGTGNQQYF
NA	TRBJ2-1	TRBV24-1	CASQRTAYNEQFF
NA	TRBJ2-7	TRBV5-1	CASSYRQGGGEQYF
NA	TRBJ2-1	TRBV24-1	CATSDYWGQGVNEQFF
NA	TRBJ2-7	TRBV7-3	CASSLGSGTGVTYEQYF
once	TRBJ2-7	TRBV11-3	CASSLGTSQLGEQYF
once	TRBJ1-2	TRBV6-5	CASLTGGVYGYTF
NA	TRBJ2-3	TRBV10-3	CAISFGTGTDTQYF
NA	TRBJ2-1	TRBV9	CASSPFQRGSSYNEQFF
NA	TRBJ1-5	TRBV6-5	CASSQGERPQHF
NA	TRBJ1-6	TRBV2	CASSGGTGPLSPLHF
NA	TRBJ1-1	TRBV11-1	CASSDMNTEAFF
few	TRBJ2-1	TRBV7-8	CASSLAWGGGYNEQFF
NA	TRBJ2-5	TRBV27	CASSLQGLAETQYF
NA	TRBJ2-7	TRBV6-6	CASSYYSGTAGEQYF
NA	TRBJ1-2	TRBV28	CASLGGDRAHYGYTF
NA	TRBJ1-2	TRBV10-3	CAISEPNRDGYTF
NA	TRBJ2-3	TRBV5-8	CASSLRGGRTDTQYF
NA	TRBJ1-1	TRBV10-3	CAISTQGARGNTEAFF
NA	TRBJ1-3	TRBV30	CASRQPDSLYYF
NA	TRBJ2-3	TRBV3-1/TRBV3-2	CASSQLSTDTQYF
NA	TRBJ1-1	TRBV5-1	CASSSPGQGGTEAFF
NA	TRBJ1-5	TRBV11-1	CASSRDTNQPQHF
NA	TRBJ1-2	TRBV18	CASSPASGHSSYGYTF
NA	TRBJ2-5	TRBV12-1	CASSSPCPSGRRQETQYF
NA	TRBJ2-1	TRBV19	CASSIRGTGAISSYNEQFF
few	TRBJ1-2	TRBV10-2	CASSPGTGVYGYTF